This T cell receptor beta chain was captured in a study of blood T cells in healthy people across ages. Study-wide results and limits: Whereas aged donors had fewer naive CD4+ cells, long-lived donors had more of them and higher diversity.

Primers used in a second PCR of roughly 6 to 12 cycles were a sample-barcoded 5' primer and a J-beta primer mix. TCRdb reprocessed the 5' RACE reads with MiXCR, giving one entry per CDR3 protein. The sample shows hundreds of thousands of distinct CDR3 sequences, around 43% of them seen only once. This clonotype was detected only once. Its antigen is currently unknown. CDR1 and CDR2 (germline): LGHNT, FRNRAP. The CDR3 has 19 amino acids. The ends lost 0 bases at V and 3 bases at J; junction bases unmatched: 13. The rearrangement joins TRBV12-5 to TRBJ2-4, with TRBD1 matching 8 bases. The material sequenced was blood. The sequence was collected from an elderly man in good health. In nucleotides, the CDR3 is TGTGCTAGTGGTTTGGTGACGACAGGGGCCCGTAGGGGCAAAAACATTCAGTACTTC. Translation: CASGLVTTGARRGKNIQYF.